Each of the 22 T cell receptor beta chains below was sequenced from the same sample in a study of blood T cell repertoires in COVID-19. Assay used: immunoSEQ multiplex PCR; TCRdb lists only in-frame clones, some missing. The sample lists fewer than 350,000 clones; over 75% were seen once. Source material: peripheral blood. Receptor source: a man between 18 and 29 years old with active or convalescent COVID-19.

This clone was detected only a few times. The J gene is TRBJ2-6, the V gene TRBV2; D not certain. CDR3 length: 15 amino acids. Germline lookup yields CDR1 SNHLY and CDR2 FYNNEI. V shed 1 base and J shed 4 bases, with 8 bases lying between them. This chain's CDR3 is CASSEGGAGANVLTF. CDR3 coding DNA: TGTGCCAGCAGTGAAGGAGGTGCGGGGGCCAACGTCCTGACTTTC. The full variable domain, in which reference TRBV2 and TRBJ2-6 provide the parts outside the CDR3, is EPEVTQTPSHQVTQMGQEVILRCVPISNHLYFYWYRQILGQKVEFLVSFYNNEISEKSEIFDDQFSVERPDGSNFTLKIRSTKLEDSAMYFCASSEGGAGANVLTFGAGSRLTVL.

J is TRBJ2-3 and V is TRBV5-1, with TRBD1 as a possible D gene (5 bases). CDR3 size: 19 residues. Between the trimmed V and J ends, which lost 5 bases and 5 bases, there was a span of 30 bases. Germline-derived CDR1 and CDR2 are SGHRS and YFSETQ. The CDR3 region is CASSWGGAWGRGWVDTQYF. Here the CDR3 DNA reads TGCGCCAGCAGTTGGGGTGGGGCCTGGGGCCGAGGCTGGGTAGATACGCAGTATTTT.

The genes are TRBV6-6 and TRBJ2-3, with 7 nucleotides matching TRBD2. The V and J ends lost 5 bases and 1 base, in that order; junction bases with no gene match: 12. The CDR3 consists of 17 residues. Germline loops: CDR1 MNHNY, CDR2 SVGAGI (reference sequence). CDR3 sequence (DNA): TGTGCCAGCAGTCCTAGGTGGGGCGCGGGGGGCACAGATACGCAGTATTTT. This gives the protein CASSPRWGAGGTDTQYF.

The chain carries TRBV6-5 and TRBJ2-5; D possibly corresponds to TRBD2 (5 bases). Germline CDR1 is MNHEY and CDR2 is SVGAGI. The CDR3 loop spans 13 amino acids. Trimming removed 5 bases from V and 7 bases from J, with 14 bases in between. CDR3 amino acids: CASSPLLSGTQYF. The CDR3 nucleotides read TGTGCCAGCAGTCCCCTTCTAAGCGGGACCCAGTACTTC.

The table lists this clone with a count of one. The V gene is TRBV7-9, the J gene TRBJ2-5; no reliable D call. The V gene lost 5 bases and the J gene lost 1 base, with 14 bases spanning the gap. The germline gives CDR1 SEHNR, CDR2 FQNEAQ (reference sequence). This CDR3 spans 15 amino acids. CDR3 amino acids: CASSDTLATQETQYF. The CDR3 nucleotides read TGTGCCAGCAGCGACACCCTGGCAACCCAAGAGACCCAGTACTTC.

The V and J genes are TRBV10-3 and TRBJ1-5; D may be TRBD1 (6 bases). Trimming removed 5 bases from V and 0 bases from J, with 14 bases in between. CDR1 ENHRY and CDR2 SYGVKD come from the germline V gene. The CDR3 runs to 16 residues. The CDR3 DNA is TGTGCCATCAGTACCACAGGGAATCCTAGCAATCAGCCCCAGCATTTT. This sequence encodes CAISTTGNPSNQPQHF.

The rearrangement joins TRBV9 to TRBJ1-3; D is unclear. Germline CDR1 is SGDLS and CDR2 is YYNGEE. CDR3 size: 14 residues. Trimming stripped 0 bases from V and 0 bases from J, with 4 bases between. CDR3 sequence reads: CASSVESSGNTIYF. The CDR3 DNA sequence: TGTGCCAGCAGCGTAGAGAGCTCTGGAAACACCATATATTTT.

The chain uses TRBV5-4 and TRBJ1-2; TRBD1 matches at 8 bases. The CDR3 has 15 amino acids. The V gene's germline CDR1 is SGHNT and CDR2 YYREEE (reference sequence). J was trimmed by 3 bases and V by 3 bases; bases with no gene match: 7. CDR3 nucleotide sequence: TGTGCCAGCAGCTCGATGAGGACAGGGCACTATGGCTACACCTTC. Encoded protein: CASSSMRTGHYGYTF.

This clone was observed a single time. V is TRBV10-2 and J is TRBJ1-2, with 10 positions matching TRBD1. Trimming took 8 bases from V and 8 from J; bases not matched to a gene: 5. The CDR3 sequence is 12 residues long. Germline loops: CDR1 WSHSY, CDR2 SAAADI. CDR3 amino acids: CASGQGVGGYTF. The CDR3, as DNA: TGCGCCAGCGGACAGGGGGTTGGGGGCTACACCTTC.

The rearrangement uses TRBV7-2 and TRBJ1-4; 10 positions match TRBD1. CDR1 SGHTA and CDR2 FQGNSA come from the germline V gene. The V and J ends lost 3 bases and 5 bases, in that order; junction bases with no gene match: 3. The CDR3 extends over 15 amino acids. CDR3 sequence (DNA): TGTGCCAGCAGCTTCGGACAGGGGGGGAATGAAAAACTGTTTTTT. As protein: CASSFGQGGNEKLFF.

This chain uses TRBV12-3 or TRBV12-4 with TRBJ2-7; D unresolved. CDR3 length equals 12 residues. V was trimmed by 4 bases and J by 5 bases, leaving 9 bases between them. As DNA, the CDR3 is TGTGCCAGCAGTTCAGGTACCCACGAGCAGTACTTC. This codes for CASSSGTHEQYF.

The V gene is TRBV27, the J gene TRBJ2-5, with 11 bases lining up with TRBD1. Trimming at V came to 3 bases and at J to 7 bases, leaving 19 bases not matched to a gene. The CDR3 runs 19 residues. The germline CDR1 and CDR2 sequences are MNHEY and SMNVEV (reference sequence). The CDR3 sequence: CASSLRGSGDRGFLVTQYF. The DNA for the CDR3 is TGTGCCAGCAGTTTGCGGGGCAGTGGGGACAGGGGGTTCCTTGTGACCCAGTACTTC.

V usage is TRBV2 and J usage is TRBJ2-4; 7 nucleotides align to TRBD1. From germline, CDR1 is SNHLY and CDR2 FYNNEI. The V gene end was trimmed by 5 bases and the J gene end by 4 bases; junction bases not matched to a gene: 8. This CDR3 comprises 15 residues. This CDR3 is CASSLGGTGKNIQYF. The CDR3 coding sequence is TGTGCCAGCAGTCTAGGGGGCACAGGAAAAAACATTCAGTACTTC.

V is TRBV7-9 and J is TRBJ2-7; tentative D call: TRBD2 (5 bases). The CDR3 totals 12 residues. With 2 bases removed from V and 6 bases from J, the gap between germline ends came to 8 bases. CDR1 is SEHNR and CDR2 is FQNEAQ in the germline V gene (reference sequence). The CDR3 region has the DNA TGTGCCAGCAGCTTAAACGGGATCGAGCAGTACTTC. Protein sequence: CASSLNGIEQYF.

This chain joins TRBV3-1 (or the pseudogene TRBV3-2) and TRBJ1-3; D is unresolved. The CDR3 runs to 15 residues. Germline V gene lookup returns CDR1 LGHDT and CDR2 YNNKEL (reference sequence). V lost 0 bases and J 3 bases, leaving 9 bases between the germline ends. CDR3 DNA sequence: TGTGCCAGCAGCCAAGATCGAGGGTTTGGAAACACCATATATTTT. It is translated as CASSQDRGFGNTIYF.

This clone was recorded once. The chain links TRBV4-1 to TRBJ2-3, with TRBD2 identical over 9 bases. Germline values: CDR1 MGHRA, CDR2 YSYEKL. The trim removed 4 bases at V and 3 bases at J, leaving 8 bases unmatched. The CDR3 covers 16 residues. CDR3 coding DNA: TGCGCCAGCAGCCCCCGACTAGCGGCAGTAACAGATACGCAGTATTTT. As protein: CASSPRLAAVTDTQYF.

The chain employs TRBV6-2 or TRBV6-3 and TRBJ1-5; no definite D call. Trimming shortened V by 2 bases and J by 0 bases, and 8 bases separated the two germline ends. Germline V gives CDR1 MNHEY, CDR2 SVGEGT. The CDR3 is 15 residues long. DNA of the CDR3: TGTGCCAGCAGTTACCCCCCCTATAGCAATCAGCCCCAGCATTTT. As protein: CASSYPPYSNQPQHF.

The V and J genes are TRBV21-1 and TRBJ2-1; TRBD1 reflects the table's D call only, with no check against the DNA. TRBV21-1 constitutes a pseudogene. The CDR3 runs 16 residues. CDR3 coding DNA: TGTGCCAGCAGCAAAGAGGGGACAGGGGTTAGCAATGAGCAGTTCTTC. Protein product: CASSKEGTGVSNEQFF.

In this sample, this clone turned up once. The chain uses TRBV5-1 and TRBJ2-7; 7 bases match TRBD1. The CDR3 is 14 residues long. CDR1 and CDR2 (germline): SGHRS, YFSETQ. Germline trimming cut 4 bases from V and 3 bases from J; bases unmatched to any gene: 7. CDR3 protein: CASSPPGQIYEQYF. The CDR3 DNA follows: TGCGCCAGCAGCCCGCCGGGACAGATCTACGAGCAGTACTTC.

This chain links TRBV6-2 or TRBV6-3 with TRBJ2-2; D is unclear. V was clipped by 4 bases and J by 1 base, with 10 bases between them. Germline CDR1 reads MNHEY; CDR2 reads SVGEGT. The CDR3 sequence is 15 residues long. The CDR3 is CASSSWARNTGELFF. The CDR3 DNA is TGTGCCAGCAGTTCCTGGGCGAGGAACACCGGGGAGCTGTTTTTT.

This clone is a singleton in its sample. The CDR3 region has the DNA TGTGCCAGCAGTTTTCGGGAAGCTTTCTTT. Translation gives CASSFREAFF. The chain combines TRBV12-3 or TRBV12-4 with TRBJ1-1; D is uncertain. This CDR3 has 10 residues. Trimming pared 3 bases from V and 8 bases from J, leaving 4 bases between.

The chain has TRBV12-3 or TRBV12-4 and TRBJ2-7; TRBD1 might be the D (5 bases). This CDR3 region has 13 residues. V lost 6 bases to trimming and J lost 3 bases, with 12 bases between them. The CDR3: CASSIGHNYEQYF. CDR3 DNA sequence: TGTGCCAGCAGCATCGGACACAACTACGAGCAGTACTTC.